These T cell receptor beta chains were read from a single sample in a study of T-cell reconstitution after alpha-beta-depleted transplantation in children. TCRdb used MiXCR to reprocess the PCR reads, holding one entry per CDR3 protein. The repertoire consists of approximately 170,000 distinct CDR3 sequences, with 11% occurring once and the leading ten covering around 13%. This specimen consisted of PBMCs, obtained before TCRalphabeta/CD19-depleted stem cell transplant. The receptors here all came from a boy aged 2-15 years with acute myeloid leukemia, due to receive a stem cell transplant. The CDR3 runs from the conserved cysteine through the conserved F or W. D genes are given only for firm matches. The size field is filled for only some rows; it gives once, few, many or a size class.

DNA,CDR3,size,J,V,D
TGTGCCAGCAGTTCGGGACAGTCCAATAATGAGCAGTTCTTC,CASSSGQSNNEQFF,many,TRBJ2-1,TRBV27,TRBD1
TGTGCCAGCAGCCCAGAGGGACTAACATACAATGAGCAGTTCTTC,CASSPEGLTYNEQFF,few,TRBJ2-1,TRBV7-3,TRBD2
TGCGCCAGCAGCTTGGTTCCTTCGGGACAGGAGTTAACCTACGAGCAGTACTTC,CASSLVPSGQELTYEQYF,many,TRBJ2-7,TRBV5-1,TRBD1
TGCAGTGCTAGAGATCCAGCGGACTCCTACAATGAGCAGTTCTTC,CSARDPADSYNEQFF,many,TRBJ2-1,TRBV20-1,NA
TGTGCCAGCAGCCAAGGACTAGCTCCGTCTGATACGCAGTATTTT,CASSQGLAPSDTQYF,many,TRBJ2-3,TRBV12-3/TRBV12-4,TRBD2
TGCAGTGCTAGCTCCGTGGGAGTGGTAGTCGAGCAGTACTTC,CSASSVGVVVEQYF,many,TRBJ2-7,TRBV20-1,NA
TGTGCCAGCAGATACGAGAATGAGCAGTTCTTC,CASRYENEQFF,many,TRBJ2-1,TRBV2,NA
TGCAGCGTTCTCGTGGGGCTAGCGGAGACCCAGTACTTC,CSVLVGLAETQYF,many,TRBJ2-5,TRBV29-1,NA
TGCGCCAGCAGCGGGACAGGTTGGGGCTACACCTTC,CASSGTGWGYTF,few,TRBJ1-2,TRBV5-1,TRBD1
TGTGCCAGCAGCCCGGGACAGGGGCTTGTTCGGACTTTCTTT,CASSPGQGLVRTFF,many,TRBJ1-1,TRBV7-9,TRBD1
TGCAGTGCCTTAAGGGGGGGCGGGGGCAATCAGCCCCAGCATTTT,CSALRGGGGNQPQHF,many,TRBJ1-5,TRBV20-1,NA
TGTGCCAGCAGCCCATCGGGTCAGGGGATACAAGGGCAGTACTTC,CASSPSGQGIQGQYF,many,TRBJ2-7,TRBV12-3/TRBV12-4,NA
TGTGCCAGCAGAGCCGGGACAGGGGTCAACCAGTACTTC,CASRAGTGVNQYF,many,TRBJ2-7,TRBV27,TRBD1
TGCAGTGCTACCAAGGGCAAAGTTGAAAAACTGTTTTTT,CSATKGKVEKLFF,many,TRBJ1-4,TRBV20-1,NA
TGTGCCAGCAGTGACAGGGAAACAGATACGCAGTATTTT,CASSDRETDTQYF,many,TRBJ2-3,TRBV6-4,NA
TGCAGCGTTGGTCTTTTGCGGGAGGCCCATAAGTACTTC,CSVGLLREAHKYF,many,TRBJ2-5,TRBV29-1,TRBD2
TGTGCCAGCTCACCATTATGGGAGCCGACAGATACGCAGTATTTT,CASSPLWEPTDTQYF,few,TRBJ2-3,TRBV18,NA
TGTGCCAGCAGTCGACAGGGTAATAATTCACCCCTCCACTTT,CASSRQGNNSPLHF,many,TRBJ1-6,TRBV27,TRBD1
TGCAGTGCTCCCCCAGGGGGTAATAACTATGGCGACACCTTC,CSAPPGGNNYGDTF,few,TRBJ1-2,TRBV20-1,TRBD1
TGTGCCAGCAGCTTAGATCCGGGGTTCTATGGCTACACCTTC,CASSLDPGFYGYTF,NA,TRBJ1-2,TRBV11-2,NA
TGTGCCAGCAGTTTATCGGGCAGGGAGGGCTATGGCTACACCTTC,CASSLSGREGYGYTF,few,TRBJ1-2,TRBV28,NA
TGCAGTGCTAGGACCGTTGCAGGGGGCTTGGATTCACCCCTCCACTTT,CSARTVAGGLDSPLHF,many,TRBJ1-6,TRBV20-1,TRBD1
TGTGCCAGCACCCTAGGAGACTACGATCACAATGAGCAGTTCTTC,CASTLGDYDHNEQFF,many,TRBJ2-1,TRBV6-2/TRBV6-3,NA
TGCGCCAGCAGCCGACTGACAGGGGACAACTATGGCTACACCTTC,CASSRLTGDNYGYTF,many,TRBJ1-2,TRBV4-1,TRBD1
TGCAGTGCTAGAGGGGGAGGGGACCAAGAGACCCAGTACTTC,CSARGGGDQETQYF,many,TRBJ2-5,TRBV20-1,TRBD2
TGTGCCAGCAGCCTGGACAGGGGTCCTCACAATGAGCAGTTCTTC,CASSLDRGPHNEQFF,many,TRBJ2-1,TRBV12-3/TRBV12-4,TRBD1
TGTGCCAGCAGTTTGGTGCGGTCTCCAGGGGGGGAGCTGTTTTTT,CASSLVRSPGGELFF,many,TRBJ2-2,TRBV12-3/TRBV12-4,NA
TGCGCCAGCAGCCAAAATAACAGGGAACGACTATACAATGAGCAGTTCTTC,CASSQNNRERLYNEQFF,many,TRBJ2-1,TRBV4-1,NA
TGTGCCAGTTCCCGACTAGGGGACACCGGGGAGCTGTTTTTT,CASSRLGDTGELFF,NA,TRBJ2-2,TRBV19,NA
TGTGCCAGCAGCTTAGACCCCCTTCCGGCTGGGGAGCTGTTTTTT,CASSLDPLPAGELFF,many,TRBJ2-2,TRBV11-2,NA
TGTGCCAGCAGCTTAGTCGGGGGGGGAGAAGAGACCCAGTACTTC,CASSLVGGGEETQYF,many,TRBJ2-5,TRBV7-9,TRBD2
TGCAGTGCCGGAACCGGGACAGGGGTCTACGAGCAGTACTTC,CSAGTGTGVYEQYF,many,TRBJ2-7,TRBV20-1,TRBD1
TGCGCCAGCAGCTTGGGTGGTAGCTCCACAGATACGCAGTATTTT,CASSLGGSSTDTQYF,many,TRBJ2-3,TRBV5-1,NA
TGTTCCAGCAGCCAGGGGGGAACCCTGGTCAACGAGCAGTACTTC,CSSSQGGTLVNEQYF,many,TRBJ2-7,TRBV3-1,NA
TGCGCCAGCAGGGGGGTAGTGTACAATGAGCAGTTCTTC,CASRGVVYNEQFF,many,TRBJ2-1,TRBV5-1,NA
TGTGCCACAGAATCAAAAACCGACAGGGGTCGTTCCTTGGATACGCAGTATTTT,CATESKTDRGRSLDTQYF,many,TRBJ2-3,TRBV6-5,TRBD1
TGTGCCACCGACCGGGCTTCTGGGGCCAACGTCCTGACTTTC,CATDRASGANVLTF,many,TRBJ2-6,TRBV6-1,NA
TGTGCCAGCACCCCCGGGGACAGGGAGGCGAACACTGAAGCTTTCTTT,CASTPGDREANTEAFF,few,TRBJ1-1,TRBV3-1,TRBD1
TGCAGTGCTAGAGATCCAGGACAGGGGGCTAATGGCTACACCTTC,CSARDPGQGANGYTF,NA,TRBJ1-2,TRBV20-1,TRBD1
TGTGCCAGCAGCTTTCTGACAGGTAGGGGGGTCCCTGAAGCTTTCTTT,CASSFLTGRGVPEAFF,many,TRBJ1-1,TRBV7-9,NA
TGTGCCAGCAGTTTAGCACGTCAGGGACCCCAGCATTTT,CASSLARQGPQHF,many,TRBJ1-5,TRBV27,NA
TGCAGTGCTCAGAGCAGCTTCTCCATGAACACTGAAGCTTTCTTT,CSAQSSFSMNTEAFF,NA,TRBJ1-1,TRBV20-1,NA
TGTGCCAGCAGCTTCAAGCGGGACAGCTTCACCGGGGAGCTGTTTTTT,CASSFKRDSFTGELFF,many,TRBJ2-2,TRBV12-3/TRBV12-4,NA
TGTGCCAGCAGTCCACTTCCGGGCACCGGGGAGCTGTTTTTT,CASSPLPGTGELFF,few,TRBJ2-2,TRBV27,NA
TGTGCCAGCACCCCGGAGGGTTCCTACAATGAGCAGTTCTTC,CASTPEGSYNEQFF,many,TRBJ2-1,TRBV12-3/TRBV12-4,NA
TGTGCCAGCAGTTTGCCGACAAACAATGAGCAGTTCTTC,CASSLPTNNEQFF,many,TRBJ2-1,TRBV12-3/TRBV12-4,NA
TGCGCCAGCAGCACGGGGGACAGATTCACCGGGGAGCTGTTTTTT,CASSTGDRFTGELFF,many,TRBJ2-2,TRBV5-1,NA
TGTGCCAGCAGTGAATATAGGGGGCTGGAGACCCAGTACTTC,CASSEYRGLETQYF,many,TRBJ2-5,TRBV25-1,TRBD1
TGTGCCAGCAGCCCAGCGGGAGTGGTAGATACGCAGTATTTT,CASSPAGVVDTQYF,many,TRBJ2-3,TRBV27,TRBD2
TGCAGCGTTGTTACAGGAGACCACTATGGCTACACCTTC,CSVVTGDHYGYTF,many,TRBJ1-2,TRBV29-1,NA